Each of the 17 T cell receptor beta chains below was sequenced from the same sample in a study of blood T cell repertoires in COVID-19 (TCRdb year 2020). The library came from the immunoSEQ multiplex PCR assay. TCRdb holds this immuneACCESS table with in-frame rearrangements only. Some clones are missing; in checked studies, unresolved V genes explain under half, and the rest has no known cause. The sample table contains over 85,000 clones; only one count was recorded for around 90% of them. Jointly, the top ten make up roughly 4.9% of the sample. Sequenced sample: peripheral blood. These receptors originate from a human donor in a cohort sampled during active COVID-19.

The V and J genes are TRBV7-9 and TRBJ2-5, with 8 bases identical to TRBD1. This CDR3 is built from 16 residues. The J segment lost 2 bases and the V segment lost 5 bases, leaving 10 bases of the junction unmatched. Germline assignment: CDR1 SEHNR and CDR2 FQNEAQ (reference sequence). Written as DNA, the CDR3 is TGTGCCAGCAGCCGGACGGGACAGGCAAGACAAGAGACCCAGTACTTC. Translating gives CASSRTGQARQETQYF.

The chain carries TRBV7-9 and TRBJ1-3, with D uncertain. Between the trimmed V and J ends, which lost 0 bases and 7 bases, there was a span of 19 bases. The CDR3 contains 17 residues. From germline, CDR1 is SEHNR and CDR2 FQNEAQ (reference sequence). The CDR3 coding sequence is TGTGCCAGCAGCTTAGCCGGGAAAACGGGCAATGTTAACACCATATATTTT. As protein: CASSLAGKTGNVNTIYF.

CDR3 DNA: TGTGCCAGCAGCTCGTCTAGCGCCTCACGGTATGAGCAGTTCTTC. As protein: CASSSSSASRYEQFF. The V gene is TRBV5-6, the J gene TRBJ2-1; tentatively, D is TRBD2 (6 bases). CDR1 is SGHDT and CDR2 is YYEEEE in the germline V gene. The CDR3 covers 15 residues. Trimming left V 3 bases short and J 8 bases short, with 18 bases between.

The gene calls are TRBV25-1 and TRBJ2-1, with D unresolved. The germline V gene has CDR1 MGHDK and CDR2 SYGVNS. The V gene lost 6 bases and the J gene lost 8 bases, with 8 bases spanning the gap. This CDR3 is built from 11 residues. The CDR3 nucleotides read TGTGCCAGCAGCCAGGTCTATGAGCAGTTCTTC. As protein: CASSQVYEQFF.

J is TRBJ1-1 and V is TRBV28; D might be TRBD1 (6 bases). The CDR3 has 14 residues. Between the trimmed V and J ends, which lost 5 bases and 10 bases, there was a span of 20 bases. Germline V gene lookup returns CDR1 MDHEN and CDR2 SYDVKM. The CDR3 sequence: CASSRTPGHLRAFF. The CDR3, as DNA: TGTGCCAGCAGTAGGACTCCGGGACATTTGCGAGCTTTCTTT.

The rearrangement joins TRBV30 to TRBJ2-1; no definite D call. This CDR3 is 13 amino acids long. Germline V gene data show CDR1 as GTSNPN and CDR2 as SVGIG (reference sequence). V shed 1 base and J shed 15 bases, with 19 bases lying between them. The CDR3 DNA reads TGTGCCTGGAGTGGATCTGGCCGTGGTCGCCCGTTCTTC. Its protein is CAWSGSGRGRPFF.

This CDR3 is CASSLGQPNSPLHF. The CDR3 DNA reads TGTGCCAGCAGCTTAGGACAGCCTAATTCACCCCTCCACTTT. The chain joins TRBV7-8 to TRBJ1-6; a weak D match, TRBD1 (5 bases). Between the trimmed V and J ends, which lost 1 base and 6 bases, there was a span of 7 bases. The CDR3 extends over 14 amino acids. Germline V gene lookup returns CDR1 SGHVS and CDR2 FQNEAQ. Full variable domain (remainder filled in from reference TRBV7-8 and TRBJ1-6): GAGVSQSPRYKVAKRGQDVALRCDPISGHVSLFWYQQALGQGPEFLTYFQNEAQLDKSGLPSDRFFAERPEGSVSTLKIQRTQQEDSAVYLCASSLGQPNSPLHFGNGTRLTVT.

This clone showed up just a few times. CDR3 coding DNA: TGTGCCACCAGCAGTCAGGGGGCGCGGGGCTATGGCTACACCTTC. This encodes CATSSQGARGYGYTF. The chain has TRBV15 and TRBJ1-2; 8 nucleotides match TRBD1. The CDR3 covers 15 residues. After removal of 3 bases from V and 4 bases from J, the junction contained 7 bases not matched to a gene. Germline CDR1 LNHNV, CDR2 YYDKDF (reference sequence).

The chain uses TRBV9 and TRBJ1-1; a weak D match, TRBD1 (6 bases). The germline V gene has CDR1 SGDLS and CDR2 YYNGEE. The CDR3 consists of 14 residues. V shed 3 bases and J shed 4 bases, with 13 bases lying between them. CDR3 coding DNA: TGTGCCAGCAGCGCCGAAGGGGGGGGCACTGAAGCTTTCTTT. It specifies CASSAEGGGTEAFF.

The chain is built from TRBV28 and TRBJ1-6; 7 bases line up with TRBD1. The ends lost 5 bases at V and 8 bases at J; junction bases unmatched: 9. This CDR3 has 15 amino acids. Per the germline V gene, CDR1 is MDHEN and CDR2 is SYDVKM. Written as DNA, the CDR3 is TGTGCCAGCAGTCTATATACGGGACAGCATTCACCCCTCCACTTT. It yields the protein CASSLYTGQHSPLHF.

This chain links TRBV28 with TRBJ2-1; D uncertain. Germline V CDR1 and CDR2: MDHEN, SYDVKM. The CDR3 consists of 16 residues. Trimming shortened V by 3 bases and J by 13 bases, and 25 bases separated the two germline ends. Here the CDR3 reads CASSFYGGAKEESQFF. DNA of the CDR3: TGTGCCAGCAGTTTCTACGGCGGTGCTAAGGAAGAATCCCAGTTCTTC.

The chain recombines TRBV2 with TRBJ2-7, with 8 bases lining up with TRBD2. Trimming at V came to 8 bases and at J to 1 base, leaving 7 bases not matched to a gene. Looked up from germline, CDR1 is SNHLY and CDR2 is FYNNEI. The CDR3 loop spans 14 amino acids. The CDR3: CASGKTSASYEQYF. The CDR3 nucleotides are TGTGCCAGCGGGAAGACTAGCGCTTCCTACGAGCAGTACTTC.

In DNA, the CDR3 is TGCGCCAGCAGTTATCAGGTGATGAACACTGAAGCTTTCTTT. It yields the protein CASSYQVMNTEAFF. The rearrangement uses TRBV10-2 and TRBJ1-1; D ambiguous. The length of the CDR3 is 14 residues. Trimming removed 5 bases from V and 0 bases from J, with 10 bases in between. Germline V gene sequence: CDR1 WSHSY, CDR2 SAAADI.

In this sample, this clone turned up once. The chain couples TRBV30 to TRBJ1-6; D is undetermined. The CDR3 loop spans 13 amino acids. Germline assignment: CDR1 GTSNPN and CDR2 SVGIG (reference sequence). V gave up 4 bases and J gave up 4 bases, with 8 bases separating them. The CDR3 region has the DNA TGTGCCTGGACCGGTCCGTATAATTCACCCCTCCACTTT. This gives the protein CAWTGPYNSPLHF. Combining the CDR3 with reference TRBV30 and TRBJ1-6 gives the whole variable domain SQTIHQWPATLVQPVGSPLSLECTVEGTSNPNLYWYRQAAGRGLQLLFYSVGIGQISSEVPQNLSASRPQDRQFILSSKKLLLSDSGFYLCAWTGPYNSPLHFGNGTRLTVT.

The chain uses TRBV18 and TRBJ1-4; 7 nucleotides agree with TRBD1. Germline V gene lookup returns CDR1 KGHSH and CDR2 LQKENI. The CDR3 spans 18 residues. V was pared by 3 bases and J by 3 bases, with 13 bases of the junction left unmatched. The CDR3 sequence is CASSPRLQGEGANEKLFF. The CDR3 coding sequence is TGTGCCAGCTCACCGAGGCTTCAGGGGGAAGGAGCTAATGAAAAACTGTTTTTT.

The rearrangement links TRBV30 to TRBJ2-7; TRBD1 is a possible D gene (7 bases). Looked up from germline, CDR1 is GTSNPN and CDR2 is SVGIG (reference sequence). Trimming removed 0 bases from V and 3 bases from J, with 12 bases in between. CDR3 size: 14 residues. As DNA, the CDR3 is TGTGCCTGGAGTGTAACGCGGGACAGCTACGAGCAGTACTTC. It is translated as CAWSVTRDSYEQYF.

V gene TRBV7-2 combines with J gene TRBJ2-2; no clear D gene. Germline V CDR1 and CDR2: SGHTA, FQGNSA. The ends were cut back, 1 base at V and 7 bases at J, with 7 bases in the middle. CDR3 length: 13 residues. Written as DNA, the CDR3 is TGTGCCAGCAGCTTAGGTTGGAGCGGGGAGCTGTTTTTT. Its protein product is CASSLGWSGELFF.